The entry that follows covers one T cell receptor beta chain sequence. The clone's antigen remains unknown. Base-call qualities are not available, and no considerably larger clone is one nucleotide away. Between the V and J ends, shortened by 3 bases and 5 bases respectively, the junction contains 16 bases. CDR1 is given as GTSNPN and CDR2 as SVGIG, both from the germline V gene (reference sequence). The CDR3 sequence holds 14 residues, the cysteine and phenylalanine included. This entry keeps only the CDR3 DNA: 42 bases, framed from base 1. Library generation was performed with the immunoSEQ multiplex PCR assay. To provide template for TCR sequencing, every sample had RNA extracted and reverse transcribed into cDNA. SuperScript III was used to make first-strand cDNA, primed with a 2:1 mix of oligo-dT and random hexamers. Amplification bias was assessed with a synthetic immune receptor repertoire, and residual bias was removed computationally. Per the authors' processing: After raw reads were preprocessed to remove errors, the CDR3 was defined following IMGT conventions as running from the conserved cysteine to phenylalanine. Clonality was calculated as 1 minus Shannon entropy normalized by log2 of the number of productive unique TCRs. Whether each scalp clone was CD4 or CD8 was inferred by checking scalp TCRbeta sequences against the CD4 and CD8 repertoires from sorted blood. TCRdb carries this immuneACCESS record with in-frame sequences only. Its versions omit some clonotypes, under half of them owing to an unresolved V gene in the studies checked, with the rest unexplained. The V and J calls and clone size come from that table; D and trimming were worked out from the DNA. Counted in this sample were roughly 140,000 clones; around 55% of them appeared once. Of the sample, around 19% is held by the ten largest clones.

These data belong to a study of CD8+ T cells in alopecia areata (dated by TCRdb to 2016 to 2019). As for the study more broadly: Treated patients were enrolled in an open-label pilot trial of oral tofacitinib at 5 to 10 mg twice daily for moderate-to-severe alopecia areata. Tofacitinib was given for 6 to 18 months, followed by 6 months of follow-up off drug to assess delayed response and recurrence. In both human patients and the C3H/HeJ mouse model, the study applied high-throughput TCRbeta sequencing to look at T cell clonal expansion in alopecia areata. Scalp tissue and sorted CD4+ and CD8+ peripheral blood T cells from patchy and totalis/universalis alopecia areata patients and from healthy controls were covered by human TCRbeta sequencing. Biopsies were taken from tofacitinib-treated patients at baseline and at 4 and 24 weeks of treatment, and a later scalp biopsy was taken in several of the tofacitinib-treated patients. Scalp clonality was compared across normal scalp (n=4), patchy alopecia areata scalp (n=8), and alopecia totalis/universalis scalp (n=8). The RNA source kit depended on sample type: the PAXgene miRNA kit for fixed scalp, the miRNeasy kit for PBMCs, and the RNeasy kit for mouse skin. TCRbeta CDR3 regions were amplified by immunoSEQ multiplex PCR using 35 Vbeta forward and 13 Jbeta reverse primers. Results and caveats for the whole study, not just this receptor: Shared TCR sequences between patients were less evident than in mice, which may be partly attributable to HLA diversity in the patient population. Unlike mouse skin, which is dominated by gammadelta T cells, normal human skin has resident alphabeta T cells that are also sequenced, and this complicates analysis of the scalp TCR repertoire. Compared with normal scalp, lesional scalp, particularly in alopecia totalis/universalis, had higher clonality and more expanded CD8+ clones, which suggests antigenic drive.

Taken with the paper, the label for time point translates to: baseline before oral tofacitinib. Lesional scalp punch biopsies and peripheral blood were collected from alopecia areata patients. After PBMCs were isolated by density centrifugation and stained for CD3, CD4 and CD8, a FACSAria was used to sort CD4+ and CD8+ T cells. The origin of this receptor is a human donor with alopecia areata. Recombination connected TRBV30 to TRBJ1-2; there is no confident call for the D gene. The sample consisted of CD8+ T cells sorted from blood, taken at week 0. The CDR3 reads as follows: CAWRDPPRWYGYTF. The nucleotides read TGTGCCTGGAGGGATCCTCCGAGGTGGTATGGCTACACCTTC.